A single sample gave rise to the 28 T cell receptor beta chains below, sequenced in a study of T cells in Graves' hyperthyroidism and ophthalmopathy. From RNA transcripts, TCR beta CDR3 regions were amplified. First-round RT-PCR of the TCR CDR3 relied on the HTBI primer set. MiXCR, run by TCRdb on the multiplex PCR reads, gives a single entry per CDR3 protein. Of 350,000 or so distinct CDR3 sequences listed, approximately 18% were seen once; the top ten hold less than 20%. Material: blood. All receptors come from a woman aged 40-49 years with Graves' ophthalmopathy.

The sample holds many counts of this clonotype. The chain links TRBV30 to TRBJ1-3; D possibly corresponds to TRBD1 (5 bases). There are 14 residues in the CDR3. V was cut by 3 bases and J by 4 bases, with 13 bases left in between. The germline V gene encodes CDR1 GTSNPN and CDR2 SVGIG (reference sequence). For the CDR3, the DNA is TGTGCCTGGAGCGTAGGGGTGGAGGGAAACACCATATATTTT. Residues: CAWSVGVEGNTIYF.

The table lists this clonotype with many counts. Here the CDR3 reads CAISESIILGTSGSDGYTF. CDR3 nucleotide sequence: TGTGCCATCAGTGAGTCGATTATTTTAGGGACGTCAGGGAGCGATGGCTACACCTTC. The chain couples TRBV10-3 to TRBJ1-2; TRBD1 is a possible D gene (5 bases). In germline, CDR1 is ENHRY, CDR2 SYGVKD. Deletions cut 0 bases from V and 6 bases from J, with 26 bases between. CDR3 length: 19 amino acids.

This clonotype was detected ten times or more. The chain uses TRBV6-5 and TRBJ1-5, with 7 bases matching TRBD1. The CDR3 is made up of 14 amino acids. The germline V gene encodes CDR1 MNHEY and CDR2 SVGAGI. V lost 7 bases to trimming and J lost 2 bases; unmatched junction nucleotides: 5. In nucleotides, the CDR3 is TGTGCCAGCACCCCAGGGGGTGGCAATCAGCCCCAGCATTTT. This gives the protein CASTPGGGNQPQHF.

This clonotype was seen at least ten times. V usage is TRBV27 and J usage is TRBJ1-1, with no clear D. Germline V gene data show CDR1 as MNHEY and CDR2 as SMNVEV (reference sequence). The CDR3 covers 13 residues. V was pared by 0 bases and J by 5 bases, with 7 bases between. CDR3 protein: CASSLSRATEAFF. CDR3 nucleotides: TGTGCCAGCAGTTTATCGAGGGCAACTGAAGCTTTCTTT.

In its sample, this clonotype was seen many times. The V call is TRBV27, the J call TRBJ2-5; TRBD1 is a possible D gene (6 bases). Germline assignment: CDR1 MNHEY and CDR2 SMNVEV (reference sequence). The CDR3 covers 13 residues. V lost 5 bases and J 7 bases, leaving 14 bases between the germline ends. CDR3 residues: CASSPGTRGTQYF. CDR3 bases: TGTGCCAGCAGTCCGGGGACAAGAGGGACCCAGTACTTC.

This clonotype was detected ten times or more. The chain has TRBV5-5 and TRBJ2-7; no definite D call. The germline V gene encodes CDR1 SGHKS and CDR2 YYEKEE (reference sequence). The CDR3 contains 14 residues. V was trimmed by 3 bases and J by 2 bases, leaving 12 bases between them. This chain's CDR3 is CASSYVGRTYEQYF. Written as DNA, the CDR3 is TGTGCCAGCAGCTACGTAGGGCGCACCTACGAGCAGTACTTC.

This clonotype was detected many times. The V gene is TRBV12-3 or TRBV12-4, the J gene TRBJ1-2; D ambiguous. Trimming removed 5 bases at V and 4 bases at J, with 8 bases between. The length of the CDR3 is 12 residues. CDR3 in DNA: TGTGCCAGCAGTGTTAGGTCCTATGGCTACACCTTC. Its protein product is CASSVRSYGYTF.

This clonotype was seen only a few times. This could be a read error, since a much larger clone is one nucleotide away. The V and J genes are TRBV11-2 and TRBJ2-6; 14 bases line up with TRBD2. This CDR3 has 18 residues. CDR1 and CDR2 from the germline V gene are SGHAT and FQNNGV. The CDR3, as DNA: TGTGCCCGCAGCCGGACTAGCGGGAGGTCTACTGGGGCCAACGTCCTGACTTTC. This gives the protein CARSRTSGRSTGANVLTF.

This clonotype showed up many times. The gene calls are TRBV25-1 and TRBJ1-1, with D perhaps matching TRBD1 (5 bases). Per germline, CDR1 MGHDK and CDR2 SYGVNS. This CDR3 is built from 13 residues. Between the trimmed V and J ends, which lost 6 bases and 4 bases, there was a span of 12 bases. DNA of the CDR3: TGTGCCAGCAGGCTTGGGGGGGGCACTGAAGCTTTCTTT. Its translation: CASRLGGGTEAFF.

This clonotype has ten or more counts. This chain links TRBV6-5 with TRBJ1-1; D is unclear. Germline V gene lookup returns CDR1 MNHEY and CDR2 SVGAGI. There are 13 residues in the CDR3. The V end lost 4 bases, the J end lost 13 bases, and 19 bases lay between the germline ends. CDR3 bases: TGTGCCAGCAGTTCGAACCTAGAAAACGGGGTTTTCTTT. Translating it yields CASSSNLENGVFF.

This clonotype was observed at least ten times. The chain is built from TRBV15 and TRBJ2-2, with D possibly TRBD1 on 6 matching bases. Trimming removed 11 bases at V and 3 bases at J, with 19 bases between. From germline, CDR1 is LNHNV and CDR2 YYDKDF (reference sequence). The CDR3 has 15 residues. In DNA, the CDR3 is TGTGCCGCCGGCCTTGACAGGCAATACACCGGGGAGCTGTTTTTT. Residues: CAAGLDRQYTGELFF. The full variable domain, rest sourced from reference TRBV15 and TRBJ2-2, is DAMVIQNPRYQVTQFGKPVTLSCSQTLNHNVMYWYQQKSSQAPKLLFHYYDKDFNNEADTPDNFQSRRPNTSFCFLDIRSPGLGDTAMYLCAAGLDRQYTGELFFGEGSRLTVL.

This clonotype was seen many times. V gene TRBV27 combines with J gene TRBJ2-7, with D possibly called TRBD1 or TRBD2 (5 bases each). The CDR3 runs to 14 residues. Trimming pared 2 bases from V and 2 bases from J, leaving 10 bases between. Looked up from germline, CDR1 is MNHEY and CDR2 is SMNVEV (reference sequence). Here the CDR3 reads CASSLEGLTYEQYF. The CDR3, as DNA: TGTGCCAGCAGTTTAGAGGGGTTAACCTACGAGCAGTACTTC.

This clonotype was recorded many times. V gene TRBV5-1 combines with J gene TRBJ1-2, with 9 bases that match TRBD1. The CDR3 runs to 16 residues. CDR1 is SGHRS and CDR2 is YFSETQ in the germline V gene. The V gene end was trimmed by 4 bases and the J gene end by 7 bases; junction bases not matched to a gene: 14. This chain's CDR3 is CASSLRDRDQAPGYTF. The CDR3 region has the DNA TGCGCCAGCAGCCTCCGGGACAGGGACCAAGCTCCTGGCTACACCTTC.

This clonotype has ten or more counts. The chain joins TRBV7-2 to TRBJ2-7, with TRBD2 matching over 7 bases. The CDR3 totals 13 residues. Looked up from germline, CDR1 is SGHTA and CDR2 is FQGNSA. Losses at the gene ends were 7 bases for V and 2 bases for J; bases not matched to a gene: 5. CDR3 sequence reads: CASTAGVAYEQYF. As DNA, the CDR3 is TGTGCCAGCACGGCGGGAGTCGCCTACGAGCAGTACTTC.

This clonotype was detected many times. The chain couples TRBV7-9 to TRBJ2-5; TRBD1 aligns across 7 bases. The germline gives CDR1 SEHNR, CDR2 FQNEAQ (reference sequence). The CDR3 spans 15 residues. The junction had 9 bases not matched to a gene; V was cut back by 5 bases and J by 3 bases. Here the CDR3 reads CASSTRQGWEETQYF. CDR3 DNA sequence: TGTGCCAGCAGCACCCGACAGGGTTGGGAAGAGACCCAGTACTTC.

Many counts were recorded for this clonotype. One end of the junction is discordant with germline, which a read error may explain. This sequence joins TRBV12-3 or TRBV12-4 and TRBJ2-7, with D perhaps TRBD1 (6 bases). The CDR3 sequence is 15 residues long. CDR3 residues: CASSLGAGASYEQYF. The CDR3 region has the DNA TGTGCCAGCAGCTTAGGGGCAGGGGCCTCCTACGAGCAGTACTTC.

This clonotype came up many times. The V and J genes are TRBV28 and TRBJ1-1; D remains ambiguous. CDR3 length equals 15 residues. Trimming stripped 5 bases from V and 0 bases from J, with 13 bases between. Germline V gene data show CDR1 as MDHEN and CDR2 as SYDVKM. In DNA form, the CDR3 reads TGTGCCAGCAGTACGACAAACGGCATGAACACTGAAGCTTTCTTT. It encodes CASSTTNGMNTEAFF.

This clonotype has ten or more counts. This chain uses TRBV5-6 with TRBJ2-7; D perhaps matches TRBD2 (6 bases). There are 13 residues in the CDR3. Germline V gene sequence: CDR1 SGHDT, CDR2 YYEEEE. V was cut by 7 bases and J by 3 bases, with 14 bases left in between. The CDR3 DNA follows: TGTGCCAGCGGTTCGGGAGAGAGCTACGAGCAGTACTTC. This codes for CASGSGESYEQYF. The full variable domain, in which reference TRBV5-6 and TRBJ2-7 provide the parts outside the CDR3, is DAGVTQSPTHLIKTRGQQVTLRCSPKSGHDTVSWYQQALGQGPQFIFQYYEEEERQRGNFPDRFSGHQFPNYSSELNVNALLLGDSALYLCASGSGESYEQYFGPGTRLTVT.

This clonotype was seen many times. This chain joins TRBV6-1 and TRBJ1-1, with 8 bases lining up with TRBD1. There are 11 residues in the CDR3. The germline V gene has CDR1 MNHNS and CDR2 SASEGT. The junction had 5 bases not matched to a gene; V was cut back by 7 bases and J by 10 bases. As DNA, the CDR3 is TGTGCCAGCAATACAGGGGGTTTAGCTTTCTTT. This codes for CASNTGGLAFF.

This clonotype has ten or more counts. The chain has TRBV20-1 and TRBJ2-7; 9 bases are a match to TRBD2. V lost 5 bases, J lost 4 bases, and 12 bases stayed unmatched. Germline V gene sequence: CDR1 DFQATT, CDR2 SNEGSKA (reference sequence). The CDR3 has 15 amino acids. In DNA form, the CDR3 reads TGCAGTGCTCCCACTCCGGGACTAGCAGTTTACGAGCAGTACTTC. Amino acids: CSAPTPGLAVYEQYF.

The chain uses TRBV7-9 and TRBJ1-1; D is ambiguous. Germline assignment: CDR1 SEHNR and CDR2 FQNEAQ (reference sequence). V was shortened by 1 base and J by 2 bases, with 11 bases between the two germline ends. The length of the CDR3 is 15 residues. The chain's CDR3 is CASSLGRARNTEAFF. CDR3 nucleotide sequence: TGTGCCAGCAGCTTAGGAAGGGCAAGAAACACTGAAGCTTTCTTT.

Ten or more counts support this clonotype. This chain links TRBV6-1 with TRBJ1-2, with D uncertain. The germline V gene encodes CDR1 MNHNS and CDR2 SASEGT. V was cut by 10 bases and J by 8 bases, with 11 bases left in between. CDR3 length: 10 residues. CDR3 nucleotide sequence: TGTGCCACCAATACTGGGGGCTACACCTTC. It codes for CATNTGGYTF.

In this sample, this clonotype turned up many times. J is TRBJ1-5 and V is TRBV6-1, with D possibly matching TRBD1 (5 bases). CDR1 and CDR2 (germline): MNHNS, SASEGT. The CDR3 consists of 14 residues. Trimming took off 4 bases at V and 7 bases at J, with 14 bases between the two ends. The CDR3 sequence: CASSATGKGQPQHF. The CDR3 DNA reads TGTGCCAGCAGTGCAACCGGAAAGGGGCAGCCCCAGCATTTT.

This clonotype was detected once. This chain connects TRBV7-2 to TRBJ1-1; D remains ambiguous. Trimming took 1 base from V and 0 from J, leaving 9 bases between them. Germline CDR1 is SGHTA and CDR2 is FQGNSA. This CDR3 has 15 residues. The CDR3 sequence: CASSLGQQMNTEAFF. CDR3 nucleotides: TGTGCCAGCAGCTTAGGCCAACAAATGAACACTGAAGCTTTCTTT.

This clonotype was observed many times. The chain links TRBV20-1 to TRBJ2-5; possible D gene TRBD1, 5 bases. Germline lookup yields CDR1 DFQATT and CDR2 SNEGSKA (reference sequence). The CDR3 loop spans 15 amino acids. Trimming cost V 1 base and J 1 base, with 13 bases left between them. CDR3 sequence (DNA): TGCAGTGCTAGAGTAGCCCAGGGAACCCAAGAGACCCAGTACTTC. This gives the protein CSARVAQGTQETQYF.

This clonotype was recorded many times. The chain uses TRBV5-1 and TRBJ2-7; 13 nucleotides align to TRBD2. The CDR3 runs to 19 residues. The trim removed 7 bases at V and 4 bases at J, leaving 20 bases unmatched. Germline V gene sequence: CDR1 SGHRS, CDR2 YFSETQ. The DNA for the CDR3 is TGCGCCAGCCAAGGGATAGGACTAGCGGGAGATCAGACGGTTTACGAGCAGTACTTC. Translation gives CASQGIGLAGDQTVYEQYF.

This clonotype was detected many times. The V gene is TRBV13, the J gene TRBJ2-7; perhaps TRBD2 as D (5 bases). V was cut by 3 bases and J by 6 bases, with 15 bases left in between. Germline loops: CDR1 PRHDT, CDR2 FYEKMQ (reference sequence). The CDR3 sequence is 14 residues long. The chain's CDR3 is CASSFPSRRGEQYF. CDR3 bases: TGTGCCAGCAGCTTTCCTTCGCGCCGGGGCGAGCAGTACTTC.

The chain uses TRBV11-2 and TRBJ2-5; 14 bases agree with TRBD2. This CDR3 region has 16 residues. The J segment lost 1 base and the V segment lost 5 bases, leaving 3 bases of the junction unmatched. Germline loops: CDR1 SGHAT, CDR2 FQNNGV. CDR3 bases: TGTGCCAGCAGCCTGGGGACTAGCGGGGGCCAAGAGACCCAGTACTTC. It translates to CASSLGTSGGQETQYF.